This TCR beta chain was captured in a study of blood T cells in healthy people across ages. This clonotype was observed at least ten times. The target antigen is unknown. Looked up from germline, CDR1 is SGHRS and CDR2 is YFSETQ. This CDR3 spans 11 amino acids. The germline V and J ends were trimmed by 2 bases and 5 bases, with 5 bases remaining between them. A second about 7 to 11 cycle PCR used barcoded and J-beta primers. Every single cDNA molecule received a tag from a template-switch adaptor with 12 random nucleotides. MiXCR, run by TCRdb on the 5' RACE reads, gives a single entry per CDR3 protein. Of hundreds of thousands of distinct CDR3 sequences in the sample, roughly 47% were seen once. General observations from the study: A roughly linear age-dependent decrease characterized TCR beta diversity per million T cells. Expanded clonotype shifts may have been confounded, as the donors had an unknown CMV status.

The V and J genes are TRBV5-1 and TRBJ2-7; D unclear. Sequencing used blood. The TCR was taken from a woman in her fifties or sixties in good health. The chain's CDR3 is CASSLRDEQYF. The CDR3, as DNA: TGCGCCAGCAGCTTAAGGGACGAGCAGTACTTC.